Listed below are T cell receptor beta chains from one sample, sequenced in a study of blood T cell repertoires in COVID-19. Clones were read by immunoSEQ multiplex PCR, and TCRdb kept only the in-frame ones, dropping some. Of 85,000 to 100,000 clones listed, approximately 88% were seen once; the top ten hold about a sixth. The sample comprised peripheral blood. The receptors here all came from a woman aged 55-70 years with COVID-19, enrolled during active disease. CDR3s include the opening cysteine and the closing phenylalanine or tryptophan. D genes are given only for firm matches. Rows may omit the clone size; those that give it use once, few, many or a size class.

D gene,V gene,clone size,J gene,CDR3 DNA,CDR3 protein
.,TRBV19,.,TRBJ1-5,TGTGCCAGTAGTACGGATCTCGTTAGGAGCCAGCATTTT,CASSTDLVRSQHF
TRBD1,TRBV19,.,TRBJ1-6,TGTGCCAGTAGTTCGGACAGGGCCAATTCACCCCTCCACTTT,CASSSDRANSPLHF
.,TRBV10-3,.,TRBJ1-4,TGTGCCATCAGTGAGTCAAGGGGTCCCGGCACTAATGAAAAACTGTTTTTT,CAISESRGPGTNEKLFF
.,TRBV15,.,TRBJ2-3,TGTGCCACCAGCAGAGGCGGATCCGGTACAGATACGCAGTATTTT,CATSRGGSGTDTQYF
TRBD1,TRBV5-6,.,TRBJ2-1,TGTGCCAGCAGAGCTTTTGGACAGGGGCGGGGGGAGCAGTTCTTC,CASRAFGQGRGEQFF
TRBD2,TRBV6-5,.,TRBJ2-3,TGTGCCAGCAGTTACTGGGGGGGGGTGGCAGATACGCAGTATTTT,CASSYWGGVADTQYF
.,TRBV24-1,.,TRBJ2-3,TGTGCCACCAGTGATCAGAGACAGGACCTGAGGACAGATACGCAGTATTTT,CATSDQRQDLRTDTQYF
TRBD1,TRBV5-1,.,TRBJ2-2,TGCGCCAGCAGCCCGGACAGGGAAAATACCGGGGAGCTGTTTTTT,CASSPDRENTGELFF
.,TRBV4-1,.,TRBJ1-5,TGCGCCAGCAGCCAAACCAGGGTAAGAGGAAGCAATCAGCCCCAGCATTTT,CASSQTRVRGSNQPQHF
TRBD1,TRBV19,.,TRBJ1-1,TGTGCCAGTAGTCTTGACAGGGGCGTGGAGGTGAACACTGAAGCTTTCTTT,CASSLDRGVEVNTEAFF
.,TRBV5-1,once,TRBJ2-6,TGCGCCAGCAGCTTGGAGCCCGTCTCTGGGGCCAACGTCCTGACTTTC,CASSLEPVSGANVLTF
TRBD1,TRBV7-9,once,TRBJ1-6,TGTGCCAGCAGCTTGGACAGGGGGCTTAATTCACCCCTCCACTTT,CASSLDRGLNSPLHF
.,TRBV4-1,few,TRBJ1-3,TGCGCCAGCAGCCAAGTTTACTCTGGAAACACCATATATTTT,CASSQVYSGNTIYF
TRBD1,TRBV18,.,TRBJ2-5,TGTGCCAGCTCACCCAGGACAGGGGAACAAGAGACCCAGTACTTC,CASSPRTGEQETQYF
TRBD2,TRBV7-2,.,TRBJ2-1,TGTGCCAGCATCCCCAGCGGGAGTTCCTACAATGAGCAGTTCTTC,CASIPSGSSYNEQFF
.,TRBV5-1,few,TRBJ1-2,TGCGCCAGCAGCTTGTTTCTCGGGACAAACTATGGCTACACCTTC,CASSLFLGTNYGYTF
TRBD1,TRBV7-9,.,TRBJ2-7,TGTGCCAGCAGCAGACCGGGACAGGGATACGAGCAGTACTTC,CASSRPGQGYEQYF
.,TRBV3-1/TRBV3-2,.,TRBJ2-3,TGTGCCAGCAGCCAGGGCCCTGGCACAGATACGCAGTATTTT,CASSQGPGTDTQYF
.,TRBV30,few,TRBJ1-6,TGTGCCTGGATGGTCGGCAGGGCTGATTCACCCCTCCACTTT,CAWMVGRADSPLHF
TRBD1,TRBV7-2,.,TRBJ2-7,TGTGCCAGCAGCCCCGGGACAGGGGCCTACGAGCAGTACTTC,CASSPGTGAYEQYF
TRBD1,TRBV10-3,.,TRBJ2-5,TGTGCCATCAGTGAGTTCAGGGGGACGGGGGAGACCCAGTACTTC,CAISEFRGTGETQYF
.,TRBV6-5,.,TRBJ1-5,TGTGCCAGCAGGGCTAGCAATCAGCCCCAGCATTTT,CASRASNQPQHF
TRBD1,TRBV9,.,TRBJ1-5,TGTGCCAGCAGCGTAACAGGGGGCAATCAGCCCCAGCATTTT,CASSVTGGNQPQHF
TRBD1,TRBV30,.,TRBJ1-2,TGTGCCTGGAGGGGACAGGGGGCAGATGGCTACACCTTC,CAWRGQGADGYTF
.,TRBV11-2,.,TRBJ2-5,TGTGCCAGCAGCTCGGGCCGGGGGCAAGAGACCCAGTACTTC,CASSSGRGQETQYF
.,TRBV6-5,.,TRBJ1-6,TGTGCCAGCAGTCCCCATGGCGAGGAGAATTCACCCCTCCACTTT,CASSPHGEENSPLHF
.,TRBV5-4,.,TRBJ2-1,TGTGCCAGCAGCTTGGACGCGGGGTTGGACTACAATGAGCAGTTCTTC,CASSLDAGLDYNEQFF
TRBD2,TRBV6-2/TRBV6-3,.,TRBJ2-5,TGTGCCAGCAGTCAAGGACTAGCGGGGGGGCAAGAGACCCAGTACTTC,CASSQGLAGGQETQYF
.,TRBV7-9,.,TRBJ2-1,TGTGCCAGCAGCTTATTTGGGGCGCTCAATGAGCAGTTCTTC,CASSLFGALNEQFF
.,TRBV28,.,TRBJ1-1,TGTGCCAGCAGCCCCGGCGGGCTAGCCTCAACTGAAGCTTTCTTT,CASSPGGLASTEAFF
.,TRBV30,.,TRBJ2-7,TGTGCCTGGACAGGGATTTCGACCTACGAGCAGTACTTC,CAWTGISTYEQYF
.,TRBV19,.,TRBJ1-6,TGTGCCAGTAGCAAAGGGGGTTCACCCCTCCACTTT,CASSKGGSPLHF
.,TRBV12-3/TRBV12-4,.,TRBJ2-1,TGTGCCAGCTCCCGGGGTAGCTACAATGAGCAGTTCTTC,CASSRGSYNEQFF
TRBD1,TRBV3-1/TRBV3-2,.,TRBJ2-1,TGTGCCAGCAGCATCCGGGACAGGGGCGATGAGCAGTTCTTC,CASSIRDRGDEQFF
.,TRBV7-8,.,TRBJ1-5,TGTGCCAGCAGCTTAGGCGGGGTTCAGCCCCAGCATTTT,CASSLGGVQPQHF
.,TRBV9,.,TRBJ2-3,TGTGCCAGCCTAAAAGTCACAGATACGCAGTATTTT,CASLKVTDTQYF
TRBD2,TRBV6-4,.,TRBJ2-7,TGTGCCAGCAGTGAGAGCGGGGGGGCCGGAGAGCAGTACTTC,CASSESGGAGEQYF